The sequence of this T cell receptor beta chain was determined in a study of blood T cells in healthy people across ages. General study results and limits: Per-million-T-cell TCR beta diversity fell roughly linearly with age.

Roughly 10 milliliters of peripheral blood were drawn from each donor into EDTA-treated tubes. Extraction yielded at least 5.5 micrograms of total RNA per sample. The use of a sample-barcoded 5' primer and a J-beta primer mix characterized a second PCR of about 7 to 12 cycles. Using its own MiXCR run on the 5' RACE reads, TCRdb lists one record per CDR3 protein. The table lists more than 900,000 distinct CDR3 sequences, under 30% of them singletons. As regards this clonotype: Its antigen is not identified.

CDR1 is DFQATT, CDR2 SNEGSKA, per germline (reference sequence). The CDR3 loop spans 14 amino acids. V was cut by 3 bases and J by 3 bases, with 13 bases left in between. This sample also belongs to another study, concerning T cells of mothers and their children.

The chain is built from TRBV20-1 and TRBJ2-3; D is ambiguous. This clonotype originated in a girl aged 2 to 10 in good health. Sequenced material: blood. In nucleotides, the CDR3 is TGCAGTGCTAGGTCTGGCCAGATGACAGATACGCAGTATTTT. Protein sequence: CSARSGQMTDTQYF.